These T cell receptor beta chains were read from a single sample in a study of blood T cell repertoires in COVID-19. Libraries were prepared by immunoSEQ multiplex PCR; TCRdb keeps only in-frame clonotypes and omits some of them. Here the sample spans 150,000 or so clones, 74% being singletons. The material sequenced was peripheral blood. All receptors derive from a woman aged 80 or over with acute or convalescent COVID-19. Both conserved end residues are part of each CDR3. D genes are given only for firm matches. Expanded clones are given a class, and other clones once, few, many or no size at all.

TRBD2,TRBJ2-7,TRBV5-1,.,TGCGCCAGCAGCCCTACGTGGAGCGGGAGCTCCTACGAGCAGTACTTC,CASSPTWSGSSYEQYF
.,TRBJ1-1,TRBV19,.,TGTGCCAGTAGTATAGCTTACAAGGCTAGCCCCTTTGAAGCTTTCTTT,CASSIAYKASPFEAFF
TRBD2,TRBJ2-3,TRBV19,.,TGTGCCAGTAGTACAACATTAGCGGGAGACACAGATACGCAGTATTTT,CASSTTLAGDTDTQYF
.,TRBJ2-7,TRBV7-2,few,TGTGCCAGCAGCTTACACGGGACTGCAACCTACGAGCAGTACTTC,CASSLHGTATYEQYF
.,TRBJ1-1,TRBV7-9,few,TGTGCCAGCAGCTCGGTGGTAATTACTGAAGCTTTCTTT,CASSSVVITEAFF
TRBD2,TRBJ2-7,TRBV7-8,.,TGTGCCAGCAGCTCCTGGCGGGAGCCCCCCTACGAGCAGTACTTC,CASSSWREPPYEQYF
.,TRBJ1-2,TRBV7-9,.,TGTGCCAGCAGCTTAGAGCAGGCCCCCAACTATGGCTACACCTTC,CASSLEQAPNYGYTF
.,TRBJ2-5,TRBV24-1,.,TGTGCCACGTTCGAGGACCAAGAGACCCAGTACTTC,CATFEDQETQYF
.,TRBJ1-1,TRBV20-1,.,TGCAGTGCTAGTTCTTCGGGGGGCGCGACTGAAGCTTTCTTT,CSASSSGGATEAFF
TRBD1,TRBJ2-2,TRBV5-6,.,TGTGCCAGCAGCTTGTTAACAGGGGGCGACGGGGAGCTGTTTTTT,CASSLLTGGDGELFF
.,TRBJ2-5,TRBV6-5,.,TGTGCCAGCAGTTACTCCGGGAAGGAGACCCAGTACTTC,CASSYSGKETQYF
.,TRBJ2-3,TRBV27,.,TGTGCCAGCAGTTTCTTCCTTGCGGCAGATACGCAGTATTTT,CASSFFLAADTQYF
TRBD2,TRBJ2-2,TRBV5-4,once,TGTGCCAGCAGCTCCGGGGGAGGGCGCAACACCGGGGAGCTGTTTTTT,CASSSGGGRNTGELFF
TRBD2,TRBJ2-2,TRBV2,few,TGTGCCAGCAGACTAGCGGGATGGAGCACCGGGGAGCTGTTTTTT,CASRLAGWSTGELFF
.,TRBJ1-1,TRBV28,.,TGTGCCAGCAGTCCGGGTCAGAACACTGAAGCTTTCTTT,CASSPGQNTEAFF
.,TRBJ1-6,TRBV7-2,many,TGTGCCAGCAGCTTCCAGGGGAATTCACCCCTCCACTTT,CASSFQGNSPLHF
TRBD2,TRBJ2-1,TRBV19,.,TGTGCCAGTAAGGGACTAGTGGCGCCTGAGCAGTTCTTC,CASKGLVAPEQFF
TRBD1,TRBJ2-3,TRBV7-9,few,TGTGCCAGCAGCTTCTCGGGGACAGGGAGCACAGATACGCAGTATTTT,CASSFSGTGSTDTQYF
TRBD1,TRBJ2-7,TRBV6-2/TRBV6-3,.,TGTGCCAGCAGTTACCCGACAGGGGAAACTTACGAGCAGTACTTC,CASSYPTGETYEQYF